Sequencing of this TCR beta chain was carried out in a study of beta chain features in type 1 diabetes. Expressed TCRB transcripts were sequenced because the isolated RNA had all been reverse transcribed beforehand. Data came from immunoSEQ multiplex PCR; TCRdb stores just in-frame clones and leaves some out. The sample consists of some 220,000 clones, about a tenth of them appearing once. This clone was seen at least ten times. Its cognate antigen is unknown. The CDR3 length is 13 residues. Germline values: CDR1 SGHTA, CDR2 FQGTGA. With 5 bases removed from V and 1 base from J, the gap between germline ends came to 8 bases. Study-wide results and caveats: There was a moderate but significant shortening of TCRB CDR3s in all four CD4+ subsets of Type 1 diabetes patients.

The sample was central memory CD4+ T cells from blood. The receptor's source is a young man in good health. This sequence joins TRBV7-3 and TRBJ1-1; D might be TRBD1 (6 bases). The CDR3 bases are TGTGCCAGCAGCACGACAGGGAACACTGAAGCTTTCTTT. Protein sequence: CASSTTGNTEAFF.